This T cell receptor beta chain emerged from a study of blood T cell repertoires in COVID-19. About the study: Samples of COVID-19 (acute and convalescent) were obtained from the United States, Italy and Spain. PBMCs, B-cell-depleted T cells, or T cells provided the cDNA or gDNA that made up the material.

The CDR3 is made up of 13 amino acids. Germline V lookup: CDR1 MNHNY, CDR2 SVGAGI (reference sequence). The ends lost 5 bases at V and 6 bases at J; junction bases unmatched: 4. Original handling: Nucleated cell number was recorded as an estimate derived from reference gene primer amplification. Here immunoSEQ multiplex PCR was the method, and the copy in TCRdb shows in-frame clones only, minus some. V, J and clone size reflect that table, while D and trimming were determined from the DNA. The profile covers about 310,000 clones, with around nine tenths appearing a single time and 1% taken by the ten largest.

This receptor was identified in a man in his fifties or sixties with active or convalescent COVID-19. This chain links TRBV6-6 with TRBJ2-3; 8 bases map to TRBD1. Sequencing input: peripheral blood. The CDR3 DNA reads TGTGCCAGCAGTGATGGGACAGGCGATACGCAGTATTTT. Translating it yields CASSDGTGDTQYF.